Presented here are 25 T cell receptor beta chains from one specimen sequenced in a study of blood T cells in healthy people across ages. Together with a sample-barcoded 5' primer, a J-beta primer mix was included in a second PCR lasting about 7 to 12 cycles. MiXCR was run by TCRdb on the 5' RACE reads, yielding one entry per CDR3 protein. In the table there are 700,000 to 800,000 distinct CDR3 sequences, 35% to 45% of which are singletons. Material: blood. Receptors originate from an older woman in good health.

The V gene is TRBV12-3 or TRBV12-4, the J gene TRBJ1-2, with a tentative D call TRBD1 (5 bases). The germline V and J ends were trimmed by 3 bases and 3 bases, with 14 bases remaining between them. The CDR3 spans 15 residues. The CDR3 loop reads CASSLPGDGDYGYTF. In DNA, the CDR3 is TGTGCCAGCAGTTTGCCCGGGGACGGAGACTATGGCTACACCTTC.

This chain uses TRBV20-1 with TRBJ1-1; 7 nucleotides align to TRBD1. Germline lookup yields CDR1 DFQATT and CDR2 SNEGSKA (reference sequence). V lost 4 bases to trimming and J lost 6 bases; unmatched junction nucleotides: 14. The length of the CDR3 is 15 residues. The CDR3, as DNA: TGCAGTGCTAAAGTGACAGGGCTGACGGCGGCTGAAGCTTTCTTT. Its translation: CSAKVTGLTAAEAFF.

The chain recombines TRBV27 with TRBJ2-3, with a tentative D call TRBD2 (6 bases). Germline V gene lookup returns CDR1 MNHEY and CDR2 SMNVEV (reference sequence). V lost 2 bases and J 6 bases, leaving 15 bases between the germline ends. The CDR3 sequence is 15 residues long. The DNA for the CDR3 is TGTGCCAGCAGTTTAGGGACTCCGAGGCAGGATACGCAGTATTTT. This sequence encodes CASSLGTPRQDTQYF.

This clonotype was recorded a few times. The chain couples TRBV28 to TRBJ2-7; 9 bases are a match to TRBD1. V lost 11 bases to trimming and J lost 1 base; unmatched junction nucleotides: 3. Per the germline V gene, CDR1 is MDHEN and CDR2 is SYDVKM. There are 12 residues in the CDR3. Here the CDR3 reads CASGTGSYEQYF. The CDR3 bases are TGTGCCTCGGGGACAGGGTCCTACGAGCAGTACTTC.

At least ten counts were recorded for this clonotype. V gene TRBV28 combines with J gene TRBJ2-4; TRBD2 matches at 9 bases. The CDR3 spans 14 residues. Trimming cost V 7 bases and J 3 bases; bases outside gene matches: 4. Germline lookup yields CDR1 MDHEN and CDR2 SYDVKM. The CDR3 region has the DNA TGTGCCAGCACCACGCGGGGGGGCAAAAACATTCAGTACTTC. This gives the protein CASTTRGGKNIQYF.

This clonotype showed up just a few times. This chain joins TRBV10-3 and TRBJ2-6; D gene unclear. This CDR3 is 14 amino acids long. CDR1 is ENHRY and CDR2 is SYGVKD in the germline V gene. Trimming left V 10 bases short and J 0 bases short, with 10 bases between. CDR3 sequence (DNA): TGTGCCAGCCTAAACACCTCTGGGGCCAACGTCCTGACTTTC. It encodes CASLNTSGANVLTF.

This clonotype appeared once. Just one base apart from a much larger clone, this may be a read error. The V and J genes are TRBV3-1 and TRBJ2-4; D possibly corresponds to TRBD1 (5 bases). The V gene lost 0 bases and the J gene lost 13 bases, with 19 bases spanning the gap. Germline V gives CDR1 LGHDT, CDR2 YNNKEL (reference sequence). CDR3 length equals 15 residues. The CDR3 bases are TGTGCCAGCAGCCAAGAGGGGCCTAGAGGCAATGAGCAGTACTTC. Protein product: CASSQEGPRGNEQYF.

This clonotype appeared many times. The chain employs TRBV20-1 and TRBJ2-1; no clear D gene. There are 14 residues in the CDR3. Germline V gives CDR1 DFQATT, CDR2 SNEGSKA (reference sequence). Trimming took 1 base from V and 2 from J, leaving 9 bases between them. CDR3 sequence reads: CSARGTLTYNEQFF. As DNA, the CDR3 is TGCAGTGCTAGAGGGACCTTAACCTACAATGAGCAGTTCTTC.

A remark on this clonotype: The CDR3 does not close with the conserved phenylalanine or tryptophan, likely indicating a read error. The chain has TRBV6-5 and TRBJ2-5; D unresolved. Looked up from germline, CDR1 is MNHEY and CDR2 is SVGAGI. The CDR3 loop spans 13 amino acids. V was shortened by 10 bases and J by 4 bases, with 16 bases between the two germline ends. The CDR3 DNA reads as TGTGCCACCAGGACCGTTGGTAGAGAGACCCAGTACTTA. It codes for CATRTVGRETQYL.

The V gene is TRBV30, the J gene TRBJ2-7, with a weak D call TRBD2 (6 bases). The better agreement between TRBJ2-5 and the DNA end casts doubt on the J call. The CDR3 loop spans 12 amino acids. Germline CDR1 is GTSNPN and CDR2 is SVGIG (reference sequence). The CDR3 is CTGSNAGETQYF. Here the CDR3 DNA reads TGTACCGGGAGTAACGCTGGAGAGACCCAGTACTTC.

As for this clonotype: Sequence at one end of the junction differs from germline and may be a read error. V and J are TRBV29-1 and TRBJ2-6, with D possibly being TRBD1 (6 bases). CDR3 length: 17 amino acids. Germline V gene lookup returns CDR1 SQVTM and CDR2 ANQGSEA. Here the CDR3 reads CRVVPQGWASGANVLTF. CDR3 coding DNA: TGCCGCGTTGTACCGCAGGGGTGGGCCTCTGGGGCCAACGTCCTGACTTTC.

The chain carries TRBV2 and TRBJ2-1; 11 positions match TRBD1. This CDR3 spans 12 amino acids. The germline V gene encodes CDR1 SNHLY and CDR2 FYNNEI. After removal of 4 bases from V and 13 bases from J, the junction contained 3 bases not matched to a gene. Here the CDR3 DNA reads TGTGCCAGCAGTGTGGGACAGGGGGGACAGTTCTTC. This codes for CASSVGQGGQFF.

In this sample, this clonotype turned up a few times. The rearrangement uses TRBV28 and TRBJ1-6; D gene uncertain. The length of the CDR3 is 12 residues. Germline-derived CDR1 and CDR2 are MDHEN and SYDVKM. The V gene lost 2 bases and the J gene lost 10 bases, with 6 bases spanning the gap. DNA of the CDR3: TGTGCCAGCAGTTTAGTGCGGTCACCCCTCCACTTT. It specifies CASSLVRSPLHF.

The J gene is TRBJ2-3, the V gene TRBV7-3; 9 bases agree with TRBD1. Germline values: CDR1 SGHTA, CDR2 FQGTGA. There are 17 residues in the CDR3. J lost 4 bases, V lost 5 bases, and 13 bases had no gene match. In nucleotides, the CDR3 is TGTGCCAGCAGCCGTTACCATAGTCGGGACAGGGCAGATACGCAGTATTTT. This codes for CASSRYHSRDRADTQYF.

The chain links TRBV7-8 to TRBJ2-7; TRBD1 matches 8 bases. V was pared by 3 bases and J by 2 bases, with 6 bases of the junction left unmatched. Germline CDR1 reads SGHVS; CDR2 reads FQNEAQ. CDR3 length: 15 residues. As DNA, the CDR3 is TGTGCCAGCAGCTTCTCGGACAGGGCCACCTACGAGCAGTACTTC. Translation: CASSFSDRATYEQYF.

This CDR3 is CASRNWGTSGFSTDTQYF. CDR3 sequence (DNA): TGTGCCAGCAGGAACTGGGGGACTAGCGGCTTTAGCACAGATACGCAGTATTTT. V is TRBV2 and J is TRBJ2-3, with TRBD2 matching 11 bases. V dropped 6 bases and J dropped 0; count of bases not matched to a gene: 11. The CDR3 totals 18 residues. Germline loops: CDR1 SNHLY, CDR2 FYNNEI.

The rearrangement links TRBV12-3 or TRBV12-4 to TRBJ2-7; D ambiguous. Trimming cost V 5 bases and J 2 bases, with 13 bases left between them. CDR3 length: 14 amino acids. CDR3 protein: CASSRNGPPYEQYF. In DNA, the CDR3 is TGTGCCAGCAGTCGCAACGGACCTCCCTACGAGCAGTACTTC.

This chain uses TRBV7-3 with TRBJ2-7; D is unresolved. Trimming took off 4 bases at V and 0 bases at J, with 10 bases between the two ends. The CDR3 runs 14 residues. Germline CDR1 and CDR2: SGHTA and FQGTGA. CDR3 region: CASSSYAASYEQYF. The CDR3 bases are TGTGCCAGCAGCTCGTACGCTGCCTCCTACGAGCAGTACTTC.

Regarding this clonotype: This sequence may be a read error, since a much larger clone differs from it by one base. V gene TRBV11-2 combines with J gene TRBJ2-5; D possibly corresponds to TRBD2 (6 bases). CDR3 size: 14 residues. Germline V CDR1 and CDR2: SGHAT, FQNNGV. V lost 5 bases to trimming and J lost 11 bases, with 21 bases between them. The CDR3 coding sequence is TGTGCCAGCAGCCCAATAGCCGTCGCTGGAGGGCAGTACTTC. This gives the protein CASSPIAVAGGQYF.

In regard to this clonotype: One end of the junction fails to match germline, which may point to a read error. V and J are TRBV5-1 and TRBJ1-1, with unresolved D. The length of the CDR3 is 13 residues. Germline CDR1 is SGHRS and CDR2 is YFSETQ. CDR3 sequence reads: CASSPLQNTEAFF. CDR3 DNA: TGCGCCAGCAGCCCCCTTCAGAACACTGAGGCTTTCTTT.

The chain couples TRBV7-9 to TRBJ2-7, with 9 bases that match TRBD1. The CDR3 is 16 residues long. Germline loops: CDR1 SEHNR, CDR2 FQNEAQ (reference sequence). J was trimmed by 1 base and V by 1 base; bases with no gene match: 5. This CDR3 reads CASSLVGTGPSYEQYF. The CDR3 bases are TGTGCCAGCAGCTTAGTTGGGACAGGGCCTTCCTACGAGCAGTACTTC.

This clonotype was seen a few times. The V and J genes are TRBV7-2 and TRBJ2-7, with D unresolved. CDR1 is SGHTA, CDR2 FQGNSA, per germline. CDR3 length equals 14 residues. Trimming left V 1 base short and J 0 bases short, with 7 bases between. CDR3 protein: CASSLEVTSYEQYF. The DNA for the CDR3 is TGTGCCAGCAGCTTAGAAGTAACCTCCTACGAGCAGTACTTC.

This chain uses TRBV20-1 with TRBJ1-1; the match to TRBD1 covers 10 bases. Looked up from germline, CDR1 is DFQATT and CDR2 is SNEGSKA (reference sequence). The CDR3 extends over 16 amino acids. V lost 6 bases to trimming and J lost 0 bases; unmatched junction nucleotides: 10. The CDR3 DNA is TGCAGTGCCCGGGACAGGGGACCGTCTGTGAACACTGAAGCTTTCTTT. Translated, it gives CSARDRGPSVNTEAFF.

CDR3 nucleotides: TGCAGCGCGCCGGGACTAGCGGGCAATGAGCAGTACTTC. Its protein product is CSAPGLAGNEQYF. The rearrangement uses TRBV20-1 and TRBJ2-5; the match to TRBD2 covers 12 bases. This CDR3 has 13 residues. Germline V CDR1 and CDR2: DFQATT, SNEGSKA (reference sequence).

The chain joins TRBV28 to TRBJ2-1; 12 bases fit TRBD2. V lost 5 bases and J lost 10; bases outside the gene matches: 9. Germline V lookup: CDR1 MDHEN, CDR2 SYDVKM. The CDR3 spans 15 residues. This chain's CDR3 is CASSTSGGLLTEQFF. CDR3 coding DNA: TGTGCCAGCAGTACTAGCGGGGGGCTATTAACGGAGCAGTTCTTC.